This record concerns one T cell receptor (beta chain) sequence. V trimming: 4 bases; J trimming: 2 bases; junction bases outside the gene matches: 2. The CDR3 covers 15 residues. Germline V gene data show CDR1 as SGHAT and CDR2 as FQNNGV. Sequenced by immunoSEQ multiplex PCR; TCRdb stores in-frame clones only, minus some. The data hold approximately 300,000 clones, with approximately 85% observed a single time. The data were taken from a study of blood T cell repertoires in COVID-19. This TCR was recovered from a woman between 45 and 65 years old with acute or convalescent COVID-19. The V gene is TRBV11-2, the J gene TRBJ2-7, with 13 bases matching TRBD2. Sequencing used peripheral blood. CDR3 in amino acids: CASSWGTSGTYEQYF. The CDR3 DNA is TGTGCCAGCAGCTGGGGGACTAGCGGGACCTACGAGCAGTACTTC. Supplemented by reference TRBV11-2 and TRBJ2-7, the full variable domain reads EAGVAQSPRYKIIEKRQSVAFWCNPISGHATLYWYQQILGQGPKLLIQFQNNGVVDDSQLPKDRFSAERLKGVDSTLKIQPAKLEDSAVYLCASSWGTSGTYEQYFGPGTRLTVT.